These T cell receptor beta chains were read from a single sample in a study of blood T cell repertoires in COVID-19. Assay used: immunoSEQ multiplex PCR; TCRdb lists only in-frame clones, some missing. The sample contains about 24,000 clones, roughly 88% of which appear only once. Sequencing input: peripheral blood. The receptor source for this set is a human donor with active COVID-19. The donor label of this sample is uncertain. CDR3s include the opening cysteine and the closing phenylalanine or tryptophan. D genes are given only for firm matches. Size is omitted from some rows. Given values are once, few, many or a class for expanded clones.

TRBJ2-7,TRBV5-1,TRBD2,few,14,CASSLPGAGYEQYF,TGCGCCAGCAGCTTACCGGGAGCGGGGTACGAGCAGTACTTC
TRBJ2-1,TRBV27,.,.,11,CASSGYNEQFF,TGTGCCAGCAGCGGGTACAATGAGCAGTTCTTC
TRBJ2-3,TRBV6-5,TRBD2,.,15,CASREDAGGTDTQYF,TGTGCCAGCAGAGAGGACGCGGGGGGCACAGATACGCAGTATTTT
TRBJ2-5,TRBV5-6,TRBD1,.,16,CASSPPGTGVIETQYF,TGTGCCAGCAGCCCTCCCGGGACAGGGGTAATAGAGACCCAGTACTTC
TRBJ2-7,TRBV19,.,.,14,CASNPGQGPYEQYF,TGTGCCAGTAACCCCGGGCAGGGTCCCTACGAGCAGTACTTC
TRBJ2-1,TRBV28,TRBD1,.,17,CASSPQQGRGSYNEQFF,TGTGCCAGCAGTCCTCAACAGGGGAGAGGCTCCTACAATGAGCAGTTCTTC
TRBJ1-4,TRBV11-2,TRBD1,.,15,CASSALQGAGEKLFF,TGTGCCAGCAGCGCGCTACAGGGGGCGGGTGAAAAACTGTTTTTT
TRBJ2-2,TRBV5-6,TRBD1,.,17,CASSRYSGGTNTGELFF,TGTGCCAGCAGCCGATACTCAGGGGGAACGAACACCGGGGAGCTGTTTTTT
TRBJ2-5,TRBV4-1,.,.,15,CASSRGQFAQETQYF,TGCGCCAGCAGCCGAGGACAGTTTGCCCAAGAGACCCAGTACTTC
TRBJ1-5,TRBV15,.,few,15,CATSRDQNSNQPQHF,TGTGCCACCAGCAGAGATCAGAATAGCAATCAGCCCCAGCATTTT
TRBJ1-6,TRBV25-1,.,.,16,CASSKAAGTANSPLHF,TGTGCCAGCAGCAAGGCCGCGGGGACCGCTAATTCACCCCTCCACTTT
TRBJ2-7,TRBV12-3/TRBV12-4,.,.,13,CASSSNLGGEQYF,TGTGCCAGCAGTTCGAATCTAGGGGGCGAGCAGTACTTC
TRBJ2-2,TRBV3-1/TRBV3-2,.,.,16,CASSQAPGINTGELFF,TGTGCCAGCAGCCAAGCCCCCGGGATAAACACCGGGGAGCTGTTTTTT
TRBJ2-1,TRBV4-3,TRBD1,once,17,CASSQDPTGASYNEQFF,TGCGCCAGCAGCCAAGATCCGACAGGGGCCTCCTACAATGAGCAGTTCTTC
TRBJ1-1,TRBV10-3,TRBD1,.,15,CAISVPGQGSTEAFF,TGTGCCATCAGTGTCCCGGGACAGGGATCAACTGAAGCTTTCTTT
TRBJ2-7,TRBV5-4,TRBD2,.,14,CASRPRGAPYEQYF,TGTGCCAGCAGGCCGCGGGGGGCCCCCTACGAGCAGTACTTC
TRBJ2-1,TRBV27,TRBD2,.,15,CASSRLAGVANEQFF,TGTGCCAGCAGCCGACTAGCGGGAGTAGCCAATGAGCAGTTCTTC
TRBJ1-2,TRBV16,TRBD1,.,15,CASSQSGRGDYGYTF,TGTGCCAGCAGCCAATCCGGCAGGGGGGACTATGGCTACACCTTC
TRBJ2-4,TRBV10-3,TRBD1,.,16,CATGDRGQAAKNIQYF,TGTGCCACCGGGGACAGGGGCCAAGCGGCCAAAAACATTCAGTACTTC
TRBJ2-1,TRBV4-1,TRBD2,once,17,CASSQGGRAMGVDEQFF,TGCGCCAGCAGCCAAGGAGGGAGGGCCATGGGGGTGGATGAGCAGTTCTTC
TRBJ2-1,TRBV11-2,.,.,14,CASSLGHLADEQFF,TGTGCCAGCAGCTTAGGGCATTTAGCGGATGAGCAGTTCTTC
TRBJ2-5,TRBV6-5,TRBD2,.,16,CASSYSTSGGQETQYF,TGTGCCAGCAGTTACTCGACTAGCGGGGGACAAGAGACCCAGTACTTC
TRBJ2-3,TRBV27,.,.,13,CATPYLAEDTQYF,TGTGCCACCCCCTACCTCGCGGAGGATACGCAGTATTTT
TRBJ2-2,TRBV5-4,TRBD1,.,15,CASSNRGKNTGELFF,TGTGCCAGCAGCAACAGGGGGAAGAACACCGGGGAGCTGTTTTTT
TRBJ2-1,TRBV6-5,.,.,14,CASSYYTGRSEQFF,TGTGCCAGCAGTTACTATACAGGCAGAAGTGAGCAGTTCTTC
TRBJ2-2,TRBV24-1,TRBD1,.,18,CATSDSQGSTLYTGELFF,TGTGCCACCAGTGATTCACAGGGGTCCACCCTTTACACCGGGGAGCTGTTTTTT
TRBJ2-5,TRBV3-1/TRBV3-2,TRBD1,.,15,CASSQETGTQETQYF,TGTGCCAGCAGCCAAGAGACAGGGACCCAAGAGACCCAGTACTTC
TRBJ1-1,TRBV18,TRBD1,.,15,CASSPRTGENTEAFF,TGTGCCAGCTCACCCCGGACAGGGGAAAACACTGAAGCTTTCTTT
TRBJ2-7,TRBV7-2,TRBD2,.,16,CASSRGEAGGRYEQYF,TGTGCCAGCAGCCGGGGGGAGGCCGGCGGGCGATACGAGCAGTACTTC
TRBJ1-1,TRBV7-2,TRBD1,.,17,CASSFTDRGRRNTEAFF,TGTGCCAGCAGCTTTACCGACAGGGGACGGCGGAACACTGAAGCTTTCTTT
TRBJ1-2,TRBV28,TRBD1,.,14,CASSPAGQGKGYTF,TGTGCCAGCAGTCCGGCTGGACAGGGCAAAGGCTACACCTTC
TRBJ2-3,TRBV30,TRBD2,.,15,CAWMGRGTGGDTQYF,TGTGCCTGGATGGGGCGGGGGACCGGCGGAGATACGCAGTATTTT
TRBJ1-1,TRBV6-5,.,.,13,CASISTVNTEAFF,TGTGCCAGCATTTCAACGGTGAACACTGAAGCTTTCTTT
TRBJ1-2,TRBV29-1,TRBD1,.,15,CSVNDGDRRDYGYTF,TGCAGCGTTAATGATGGGGACAGGCGAGACTATGGCTACACCTTC
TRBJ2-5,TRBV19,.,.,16,CASSIGTGLREETQYF,TGTGCCAGTAGTATAGGTACAGGGTTGAGGGAAGAGACCCAGTACTTC
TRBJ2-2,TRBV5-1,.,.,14,CASSPSWTYRELFF,TGCGCCAGCAGCCCTTCATGGACATACCGGGAGCTGTTTTTT
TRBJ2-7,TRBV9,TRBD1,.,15,CASSVGSDRAGEQYF,TGTGCCAGCAGCGTAGGGTCGGACAGGGCGGGCGAGCAGTACTTC
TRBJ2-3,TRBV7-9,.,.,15,CASSWGGASTDTQYF,TGTGCCAGCAGCTGGGGAGGTGCTAGCACAGATACGCAGTATTTT
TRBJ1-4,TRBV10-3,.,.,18,CAISEVGQGGPTNEKLFF,TGTGCCATCAGTGAGGTGGGGCAGGGCGGCCCAACTAATGAAAAACTGTTTTTT
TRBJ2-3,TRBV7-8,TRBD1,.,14,CASSVTGGTDTQYF,TGTGCCAGCAGCGTGACAGGGGGCACAGATACGCAGTATTTT
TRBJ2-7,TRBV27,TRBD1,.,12,CASRGQGGEQYF,TGTGCCAGCAGGGGACAGGGGGGGGAGCAGTACTTC
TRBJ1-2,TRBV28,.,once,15,CASTFGGTRGYGYTF,TGTGCCAGCACCTTCGGGGGGACCCGGGGCTATGGCTACACCTTC
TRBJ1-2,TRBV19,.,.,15,CASSTNRDKNYGYTF,TGTGCCAGTAGTACGAACAGGGATAAAAACTATGGCTACACCTTC
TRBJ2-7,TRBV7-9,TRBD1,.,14,CASSSTGGSYEQYF,TGTGCCAGCAGCTCGACAGGGGGCAGTTACGAGCAGTACTTC
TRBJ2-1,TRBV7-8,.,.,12,CASSQLAREQFF,TGTGCCAGCAGCCAACTAGCTCGGGAGCAGTTCTTC
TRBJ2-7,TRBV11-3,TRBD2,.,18,CASSLRTTRGAGGYEQYF,TGTGCCAGCAGCTTAAGGACAACCCGGGGGGCGGGAGGTTACGAGCAGTACTTC
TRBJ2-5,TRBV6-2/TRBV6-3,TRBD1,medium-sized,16,CASSSDDRALGETQYF,TGTGCCAGCAGTTCCGATGACAGGGCTTTGGGGGAGACCCAGTACTTC
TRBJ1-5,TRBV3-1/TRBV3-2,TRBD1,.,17,CASSLTRDRVPNQPQHF,TGTGCCAGCAGTCTGACCCGGGACAGGGTGCCCAATCAGCCCCAGCATTTT
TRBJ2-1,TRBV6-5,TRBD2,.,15,CASISGHSGGVEQFF,TGTGCCAGCATTTCTGGGCACAGCGGGGGCGTCGAGCAGTTCTTC
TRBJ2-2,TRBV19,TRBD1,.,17,CASSPRTGLPNTGELFF,TGTGCCAGTAGTCCTCGGACAGGGCTTCCAAACACCGGGGAGCTGTTTTTT
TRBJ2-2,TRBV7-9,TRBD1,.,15,CASSPTGSNTGELFF,TGTGCCAGCAGCCCGACAGGGTCGAACACCGGGGAGCTGTTTTTT
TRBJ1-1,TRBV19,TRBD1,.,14,CASTNRDRAVEAFF,TGTGCCAGTACCAATAGGGACAGGGCAGTTGAAGCTTTCTTT
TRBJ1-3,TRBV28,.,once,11,CASSLEDTIYF,TGTGCCAGCAGTTTAGAGGACACCATATATTTT
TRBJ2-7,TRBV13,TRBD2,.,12,CASSLGPSGPNF,TGTGCCAGCAGCTTAGGTCCTAGCGGGCCAAACTTC
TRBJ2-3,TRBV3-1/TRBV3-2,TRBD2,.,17,CASSQDLAGGPGGTQYF,TGTGCCAGCAGCCAAGATCTGGCGGGGGGGCCGGGCGGTACGCAGTATTTT
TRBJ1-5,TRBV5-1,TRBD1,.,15,CASSLGPGQGQPQHF,TGCGCCAGCAGCTTGGGACCGGGACAGGGGCAGCCCCAGCATTTT
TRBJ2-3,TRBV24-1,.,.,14,CATSEAGNSDTQYF,TGTGCCACCAGTGAGGCAGGGAACTCAGATACGCAGTATTTT